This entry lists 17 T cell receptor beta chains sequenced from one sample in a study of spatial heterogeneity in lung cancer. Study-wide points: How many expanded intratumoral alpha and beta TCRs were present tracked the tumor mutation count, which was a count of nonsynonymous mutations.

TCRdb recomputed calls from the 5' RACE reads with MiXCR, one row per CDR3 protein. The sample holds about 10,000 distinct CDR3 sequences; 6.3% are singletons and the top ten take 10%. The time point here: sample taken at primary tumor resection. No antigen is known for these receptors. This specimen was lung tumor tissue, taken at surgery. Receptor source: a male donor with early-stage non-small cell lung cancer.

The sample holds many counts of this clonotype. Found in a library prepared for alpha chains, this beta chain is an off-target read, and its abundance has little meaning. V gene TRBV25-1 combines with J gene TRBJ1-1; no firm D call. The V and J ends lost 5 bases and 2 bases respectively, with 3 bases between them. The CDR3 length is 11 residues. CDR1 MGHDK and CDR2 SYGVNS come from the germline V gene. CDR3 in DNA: TGTGCCAGCAGTCACAACACTGAAGCTTTCTTT. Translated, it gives CASSHNTEAFF.

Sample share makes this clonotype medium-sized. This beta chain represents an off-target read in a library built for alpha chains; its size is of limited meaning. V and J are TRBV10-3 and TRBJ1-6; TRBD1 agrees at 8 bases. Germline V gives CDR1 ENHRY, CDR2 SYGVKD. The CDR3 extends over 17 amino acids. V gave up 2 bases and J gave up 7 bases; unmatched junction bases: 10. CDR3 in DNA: TGTGCCATCAGTGAGCGGGGCCTGACAGGGGTAAATTCACCCCTCCACTTT. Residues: CAISERGLTGVNSPLHF.

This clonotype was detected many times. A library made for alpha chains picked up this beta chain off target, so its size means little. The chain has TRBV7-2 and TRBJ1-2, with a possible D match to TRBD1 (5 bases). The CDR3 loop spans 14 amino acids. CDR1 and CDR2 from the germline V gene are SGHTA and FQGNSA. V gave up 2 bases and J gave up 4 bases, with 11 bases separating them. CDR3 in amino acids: CASSLMGGVYGYTF. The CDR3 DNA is TGTGCCAGCAGCTTAATGGGGGGAGTCTATGGCTACACCTTC. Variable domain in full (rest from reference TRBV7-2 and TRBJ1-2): GAGVSQSPSNKVTEKGKDVELRCDPISGHTALYWYRQSLGQGLEFLIYFQGNSAPDKSGLPSDRFSAERTGGSVSTLTIQRTQQEDSAVYLCASSLMGGVYGYTFGSGTRLTVV.

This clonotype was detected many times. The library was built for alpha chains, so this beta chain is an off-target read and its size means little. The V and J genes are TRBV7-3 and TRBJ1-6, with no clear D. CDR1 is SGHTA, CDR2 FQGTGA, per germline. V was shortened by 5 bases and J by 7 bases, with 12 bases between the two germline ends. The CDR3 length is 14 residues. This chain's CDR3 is CASSIYPGNSPLHF. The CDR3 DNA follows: TGTGCCAGCAGCATATACCCCGGGAATTCACCCCTCCACTTT. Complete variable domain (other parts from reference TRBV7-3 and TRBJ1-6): GAGVSQTPSNKVTEKGKYVELRCDPISGHTALYWYRQSLGQGPEFLIYFQGTGAADDSGLPNDRFFAVRPEGSVSTLKIQRTERGDSAVYLCASSIYPGNSPLHFGNGTRLTVT.

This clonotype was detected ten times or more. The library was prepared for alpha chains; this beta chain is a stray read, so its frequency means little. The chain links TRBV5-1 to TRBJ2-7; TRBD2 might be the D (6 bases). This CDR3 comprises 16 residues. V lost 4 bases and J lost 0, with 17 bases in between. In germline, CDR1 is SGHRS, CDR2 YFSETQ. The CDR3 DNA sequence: TGCGCCAGCAGCCTGGAGGGCGGAGCGAGCTCCTACGAGCAGTACTTC. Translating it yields CASSLEGGASSYEQYF.

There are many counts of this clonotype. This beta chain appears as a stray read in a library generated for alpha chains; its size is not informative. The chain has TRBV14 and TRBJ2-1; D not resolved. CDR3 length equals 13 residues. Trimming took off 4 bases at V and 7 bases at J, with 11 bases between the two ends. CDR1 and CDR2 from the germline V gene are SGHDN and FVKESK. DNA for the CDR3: TGTGCCAGCAGCCCGTTCCCGGCTAATGAGCAGTTCTTC. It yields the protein CASSPFPANEQFF.

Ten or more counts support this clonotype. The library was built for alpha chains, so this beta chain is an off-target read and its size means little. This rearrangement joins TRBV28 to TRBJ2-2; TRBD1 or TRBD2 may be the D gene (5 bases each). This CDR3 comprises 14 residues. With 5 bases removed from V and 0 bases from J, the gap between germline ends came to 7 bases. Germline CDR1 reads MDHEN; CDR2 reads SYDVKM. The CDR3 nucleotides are TGTGCCAGCAGTGGGGGATCGAACACCGGGGAGCTGTTTTTT. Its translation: CASSGGSNTGELFF.

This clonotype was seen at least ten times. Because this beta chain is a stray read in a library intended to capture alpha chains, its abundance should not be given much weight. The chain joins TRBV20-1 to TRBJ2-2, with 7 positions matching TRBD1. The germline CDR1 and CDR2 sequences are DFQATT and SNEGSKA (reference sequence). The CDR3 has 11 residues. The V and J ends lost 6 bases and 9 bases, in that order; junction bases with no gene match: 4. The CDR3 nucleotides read TGCAGTGCCCAGGGACAGAGGGAGCTGTTTTTT. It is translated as CSAQGQRELFF.

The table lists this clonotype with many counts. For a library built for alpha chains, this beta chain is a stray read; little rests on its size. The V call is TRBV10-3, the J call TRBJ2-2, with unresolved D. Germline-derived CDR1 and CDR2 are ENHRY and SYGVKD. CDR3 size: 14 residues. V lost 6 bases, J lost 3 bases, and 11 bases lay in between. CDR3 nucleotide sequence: TGTGCCATCAGATCCGACACCCACACCGGGGAGCTGTTTTTT. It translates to CAIRSDTHTGELFF.

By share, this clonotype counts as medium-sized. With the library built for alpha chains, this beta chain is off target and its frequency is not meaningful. CDR3 nucleotide sequence: TGCAGTGCAGTCGGAGCGGATTACTACGAGCAGTACTTC. This translates into CSAVGADYYEQYF. The V call is TRBV20-1, the J call TRBJ2-7; possible D gene TRBD2, 5 bases. With 6 bases removed from V and 3 bases from J, the gap between germline ends came to 15 bases. CDR1 is DFQATT and CDR2 is SNEGSKA in the germline V gene (reference sequence). The CDR3 totals 13 residues.

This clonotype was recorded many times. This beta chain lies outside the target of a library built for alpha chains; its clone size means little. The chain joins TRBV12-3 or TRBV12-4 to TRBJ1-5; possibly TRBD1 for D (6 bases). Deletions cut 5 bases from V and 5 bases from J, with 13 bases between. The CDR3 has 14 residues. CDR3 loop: CASSLGDIYQPQHF. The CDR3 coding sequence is TGTGCCAGCAGTCTCGGGGACATCTATCAGCCCCAGCATTTT.

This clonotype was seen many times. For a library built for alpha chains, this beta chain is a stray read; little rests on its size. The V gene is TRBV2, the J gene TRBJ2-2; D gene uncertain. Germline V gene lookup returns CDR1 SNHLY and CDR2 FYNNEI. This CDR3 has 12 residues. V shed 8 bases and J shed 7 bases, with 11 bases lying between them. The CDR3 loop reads CASRIDIGELFF. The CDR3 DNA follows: TGTGCCAGCCGGATCGACATCGGGGAGCTGTTTTTT.

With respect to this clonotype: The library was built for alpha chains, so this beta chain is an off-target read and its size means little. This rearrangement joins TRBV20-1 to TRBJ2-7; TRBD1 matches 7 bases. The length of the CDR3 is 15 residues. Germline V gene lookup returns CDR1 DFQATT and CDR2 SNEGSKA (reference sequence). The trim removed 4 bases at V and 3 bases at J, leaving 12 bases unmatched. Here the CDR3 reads CSANDLGQDFYEQYF. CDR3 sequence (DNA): TGCAGTGCTAACGATCTAGGACAGGATTTCTACGAGCAGTACTTC.

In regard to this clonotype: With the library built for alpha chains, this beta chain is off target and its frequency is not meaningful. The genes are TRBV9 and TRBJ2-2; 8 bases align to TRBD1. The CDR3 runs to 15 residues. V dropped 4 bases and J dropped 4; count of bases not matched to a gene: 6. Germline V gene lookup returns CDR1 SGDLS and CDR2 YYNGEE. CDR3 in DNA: TGTGCCAGCAGCTTTGGACAGGGTGGCACCGGGGAGCTGTTTTTT. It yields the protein CASSFGQGGTGELFF. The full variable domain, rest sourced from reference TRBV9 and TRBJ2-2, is DSGVTQTPKHLITATGQRVTLRCSPRSGDLSVYWYQQSLDQGLQFLIQYYNGEERAKGNILERFSAQQFPDLHSELNLSSLELGDSALYFCASSFGQGGTGELFFGEGSRLTVL.

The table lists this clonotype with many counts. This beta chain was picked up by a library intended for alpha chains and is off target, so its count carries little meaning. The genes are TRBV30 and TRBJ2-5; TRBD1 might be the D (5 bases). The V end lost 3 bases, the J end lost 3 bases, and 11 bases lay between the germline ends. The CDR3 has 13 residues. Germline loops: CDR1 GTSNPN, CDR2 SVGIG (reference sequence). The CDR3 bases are TGTGCCTGGAGGGTCTCAGGGAAAGAGACCCAGTACTTC. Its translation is CAWRVSGKETQYF.

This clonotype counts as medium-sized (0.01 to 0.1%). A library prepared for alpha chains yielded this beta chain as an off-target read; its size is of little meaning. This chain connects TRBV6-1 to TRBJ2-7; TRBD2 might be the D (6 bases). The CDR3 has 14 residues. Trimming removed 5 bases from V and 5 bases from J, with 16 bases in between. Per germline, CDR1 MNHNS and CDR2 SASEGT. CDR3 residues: CASSFSTGGDEQYV. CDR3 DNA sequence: TGTGCCAGCAGTTTCTCGACCGGGGGAGACGAGCAGTACGTC.

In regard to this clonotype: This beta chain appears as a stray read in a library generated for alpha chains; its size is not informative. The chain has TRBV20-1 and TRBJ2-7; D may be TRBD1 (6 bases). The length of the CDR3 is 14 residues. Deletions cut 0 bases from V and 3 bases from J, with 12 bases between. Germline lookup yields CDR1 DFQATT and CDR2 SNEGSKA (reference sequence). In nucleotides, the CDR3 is TGCAGTGCTAGAGACGAGACAGGAGACTACGAGCAGTACTTC. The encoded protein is CSARDETGDYEQYF.